A selection of T cell receptor beta chains follows, all from one sample in a study of cytomegalovirus exposure and HLA in healthy donors. TCRdb's copy holds only in-frame clones and misses some; the assay was immunoSEQ multiplex PCR. Among over 150,000 clones, 75% to 85% were seen once, and the ten largest hold 0.5% to 0.8%. Sequenced: PBMCs. All receptors come from a boy under 18 in good health and CMV-seronegative. CDR3s include the opening cysteine and the closing phenylalanine or tryptophan. Not every row has a clone size; where given, it reads once, few, many or a size class.

clone size | V gene | CDR3 protein
few | TRBV6-5 | CASRPTGTAYEQYF
few | TRBV19 | CASSIRGANVLTF
NA | TRBV14 | CASSQVRVDEQYF
NA | TRBV7-9 | CASSPVGAHSPLHF
NA | TRBV5-1 | CASSGRLAGVQETQYF
NA | TRBV20-1 | CSASGGGEQYF
NA | TRBV7-9 | CASSLVGALEQYF
NA | TRBV6-6 | CASSYSEGRYEKLFF
NA | TRBV6-4 | CASSDSKGGGLFF
NA | TRBV9 | CASSVEESPSTDTQYF
NA | TRBV11-2 | CASGSGWTGGGSDYGYTF
NA | TRBV19 | CASSPDRGGNQPQHF
NA | TRBV11-2 | CASSLDLGGYTF
NA | TRBV6-5 | CASSYSDRGTEAFF
NA | TRBV5-1 | CASSSEGGTNTGELFF
once | TRBV5-1 | CASRPTGGSNYGYTF
NA | TRBV27 | CASSRSQPATEAFF
once | TRBV4-2 | CASSQSQGDTLYGYTF
NA | TRBV11-3 | CASSSVTGELFF
NA | TRBV11-2 | CASSLQDRNYGYTF
NA | TRBV5-1 | CASSLRGESYEQYF
NA | TRBV30 | CAWNQGQGRTLFNYGYTF
NA | TRBV2 | CASSSTSDGTDTQYF
NA | TRBV7-9 | CASSPRGQTDGNTIYF
NA | TRBV6-1 | CASSIEGTVYGYTF
NA | TRBV21-1 | CASSNRYDRGSGANVLTF
NA | TRBV28 | CASRTSGSSYNEQFF
NA | TRBV5-4 | CASSPTGATDTQYF
NA | TRBV6-1 | CASRRAQGGWSPLHF
NA | TRBV7-9 | CASTPKTQGHNEKLFF
NA | TRBV5-1 | CASSVTTSAVFEQYF
NA | TRBV7-9 | CASSRLPYGGETDTQYF
NA | TRBV7-2 | CASSLGAGGANLVGGYTF
few | TRBV4-3 | CASSQFGDRLNPYEQYF
NA | TRBV7-2 | CASSLTGSEGYTF
NA | TRBV4-2 | CASSQASSTNEKLFF
NA | TRBV6-5 | CASRRDSYGYTF
NA | TRBV19 | CASIRGHTQGNTEAFF
NA | TRBV4-2 | CASSQVMDRVSRGYTF
NA | TRBV11-3 | CASSSRSFNSDTQYF